The T cell receptor (beta chain) under discussion was sequenced for a study of beta chain features in type 1 diabetes. Whole-study findings and limits: TCRB CDR3s were moderately but significantly shorter in Type 1 diabetes patients in all four CD4+ subsets.

Germline V CDR1 and CDR2: SEHNR, FQNEAQ (reference sequence). V lost 5 bases, J lost 2 bases, and 4 bases stayed unmatched. The CDR3 spans 15 residues. This clone was counted a few times. As yet, its antigen is unknown. cDNA synthesis used the whole RNA isolate, giving expressed TCRB sequences. The data were produced by immunoSEQ multiplex PCR, yet TCRdb's version contains in-frame clones alone and is incomplete. The sample has about 260,000 clones, approximately 25% seen once. The receptor was derived from a woman younger than 45 with type 1 diabetes. The rearrangement links TRBV7-9 to TRBJ2-1; 9 nucleotides match TRBD1. The sample comprised naive CD4+ T cells from blood. CDR3 region: CASSVRQGAYNEQFF. Here the CDR3 DNA reads TGTGCCAGCAGCGTGCGACAGGGGGCCTACAATGAGCAGTTCTTC. The whole variable domain, filled in from reference TRBV7-9 and TRBJ2-1, reads DTGVSQNPRHKITKRGQNVTFRCDPISEHNRLYWYRQTLGQGPEFLTYFQNEAQLEKSRLLSDRFSAERPKGSFSTLEIQRTEQGDSAMYLCASSVRQGAYNEQFFGPGTRLTVL.